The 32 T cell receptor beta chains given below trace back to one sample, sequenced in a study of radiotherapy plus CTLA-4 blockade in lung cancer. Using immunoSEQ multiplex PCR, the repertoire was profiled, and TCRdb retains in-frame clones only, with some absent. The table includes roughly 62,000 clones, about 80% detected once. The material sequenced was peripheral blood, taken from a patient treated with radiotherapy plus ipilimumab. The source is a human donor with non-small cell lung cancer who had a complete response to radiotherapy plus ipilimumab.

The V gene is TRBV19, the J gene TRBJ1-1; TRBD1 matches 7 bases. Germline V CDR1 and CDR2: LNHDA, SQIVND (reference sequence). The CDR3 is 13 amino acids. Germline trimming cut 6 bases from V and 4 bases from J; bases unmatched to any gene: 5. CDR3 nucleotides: TGTGCCAGTAGAGAAGGGGGCACCACTGAAGCTTTCTTT. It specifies CASREGGTTEAFF.

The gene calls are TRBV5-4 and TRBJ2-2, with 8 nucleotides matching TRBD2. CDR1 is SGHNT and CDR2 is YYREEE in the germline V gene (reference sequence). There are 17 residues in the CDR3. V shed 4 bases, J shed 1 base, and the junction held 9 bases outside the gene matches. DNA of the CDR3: TGTGCCAGCAGCCTCGGGGGGGGCGACAGGAACACCGGGGAGCTGTTTTTT. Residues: CASSLGGGDRNTGELFF.

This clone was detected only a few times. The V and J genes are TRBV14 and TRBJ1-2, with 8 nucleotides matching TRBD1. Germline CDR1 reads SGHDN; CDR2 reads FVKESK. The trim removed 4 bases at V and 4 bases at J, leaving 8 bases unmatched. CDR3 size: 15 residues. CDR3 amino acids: CASSPTGTGIYGYTF. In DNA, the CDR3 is TGTGCCAGCAGCCCTACCGGGACAGGCATCTATGGCTACACCTTC.

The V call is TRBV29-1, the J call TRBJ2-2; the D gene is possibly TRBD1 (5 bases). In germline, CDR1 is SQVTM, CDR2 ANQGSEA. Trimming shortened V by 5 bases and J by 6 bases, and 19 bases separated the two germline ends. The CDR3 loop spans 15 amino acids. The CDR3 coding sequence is TGCAGCGTTCGCATTAACTGGACACCGGCCGGGGAGCTGTTTTTT. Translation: CSVRINWTPAGELFF.

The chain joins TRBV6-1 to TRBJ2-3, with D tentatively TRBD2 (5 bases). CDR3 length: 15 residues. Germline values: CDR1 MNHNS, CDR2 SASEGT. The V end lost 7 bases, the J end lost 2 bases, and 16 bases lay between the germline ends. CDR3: CASTEGRPATDTQYF. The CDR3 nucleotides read TGTGCCAGCACTGAGGGAAGGCCTGCCACAGATACGCAGTATTTT.

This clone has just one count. The chain's CDR3 is CSVEDRYSPSGSGEQFF. CDR3 coding DNA: TGCAGCGTTGAAGATCGATATTCCCCTAGCGGGAGTGGTGAGCAGTTCTTC. V usage is TRBV29-1 and J usage is TRBJ2-1; TRBD2 agrees at 10 bases. The CDR3 covers 17 residues. Germline V gene lookup returns CDR1 SQVTM and CDR2 ANQGSEA. J was trimmed by 9 bases and V by 0 bases; bases with no gene match: 14.

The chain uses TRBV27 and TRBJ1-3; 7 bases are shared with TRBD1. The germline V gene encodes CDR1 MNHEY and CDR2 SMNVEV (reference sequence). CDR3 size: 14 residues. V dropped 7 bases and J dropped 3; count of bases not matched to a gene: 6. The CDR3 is CASNTGEVGNTIYF. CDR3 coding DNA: TGTGCCAGCAATACAGGGGAAGTTGGAAACACCATATATTTT.

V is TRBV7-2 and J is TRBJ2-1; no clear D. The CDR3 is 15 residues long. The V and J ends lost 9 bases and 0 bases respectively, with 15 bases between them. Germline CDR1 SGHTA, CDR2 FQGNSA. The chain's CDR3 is CASHLTDRSYNEQFF. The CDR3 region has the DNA TGTGCCAGTCACTTAACGGATCGCTCCTACAATGAGCAGTTCTTC.

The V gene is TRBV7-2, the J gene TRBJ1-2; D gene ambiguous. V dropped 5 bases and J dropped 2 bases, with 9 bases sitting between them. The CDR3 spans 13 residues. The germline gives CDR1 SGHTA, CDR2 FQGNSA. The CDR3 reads CASSEAGNYGYTF. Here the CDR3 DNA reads TGTGCCAGCAGCGAGGCCGGGAACTATGGCTACACCTTC. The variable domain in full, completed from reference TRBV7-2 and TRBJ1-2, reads GAGVSQSPSNKVTEKGKDVELRCDPISGHTALYWYRQSLGQGLEFLIYFQGNSAPDKSGLPSDRFSAERTGGSVSTLTIQRTQQEDSAVYLCASSEAGNYGYTFGSGTRLTVV.

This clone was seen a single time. The CDR3 protein is CASSLERGDGYTF. CDR3 coding DNA: TGTGCCAGCAGCTTAGAAAGGGGCGATGGCTACACCTTC. The chain employs TRBV7-8 and TRBJ1-2; possibly TRBD1 for D (5 bases). V lost 1 base and J lost 6, with 9 bases in between. The germline CDR1 and CDR2 sequences are SGHVS and FQNEAQ. This CDR3 contains 13 residues.

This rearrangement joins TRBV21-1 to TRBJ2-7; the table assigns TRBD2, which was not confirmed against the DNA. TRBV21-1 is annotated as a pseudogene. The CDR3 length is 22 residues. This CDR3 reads CASSKRFYVLTSGKIQTYEQYV. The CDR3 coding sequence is TGTGCCAGCAGCAAGCGATTCTACGTCCTGACTAGCGGGAAAATACAAACCTACGAGCAGTACGTC.

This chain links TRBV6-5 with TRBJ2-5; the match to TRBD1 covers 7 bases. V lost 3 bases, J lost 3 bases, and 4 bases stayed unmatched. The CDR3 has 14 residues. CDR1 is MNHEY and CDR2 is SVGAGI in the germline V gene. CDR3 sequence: CASSYRDSEETQYF. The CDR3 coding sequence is TGTGCCAGCAGTTATAGGGACAGTGAAGAGACCCAGTACTTC.

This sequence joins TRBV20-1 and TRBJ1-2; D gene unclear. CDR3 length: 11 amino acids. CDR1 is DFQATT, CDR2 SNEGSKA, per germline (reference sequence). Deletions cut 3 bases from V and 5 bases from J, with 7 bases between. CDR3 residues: CSASGVYGYTF. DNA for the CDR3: TGCAGTGCTAGTGGGGTTTATGGCTACACCTTC.

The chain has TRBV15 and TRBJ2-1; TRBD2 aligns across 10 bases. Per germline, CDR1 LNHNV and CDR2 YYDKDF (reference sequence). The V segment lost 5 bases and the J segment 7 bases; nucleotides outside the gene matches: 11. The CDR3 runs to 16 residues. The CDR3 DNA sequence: TGTGCCACCAGCGGGGGACGGACTAGCGGAAATAATGAGCAGTTCTTC. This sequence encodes CATSGGRTSGNNEQFF. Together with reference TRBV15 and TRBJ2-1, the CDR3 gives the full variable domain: DAMVIQNPRYQVTQFGKPVTLSCSQTLNHNVMYWYQQKSSQAPKLLFHYYDKDFNNEADTPDNFQSRRPNTSFCFLDIRSPGLGDTAMYLCATSGGRTSGNNEQFFGPGTRLTVL.

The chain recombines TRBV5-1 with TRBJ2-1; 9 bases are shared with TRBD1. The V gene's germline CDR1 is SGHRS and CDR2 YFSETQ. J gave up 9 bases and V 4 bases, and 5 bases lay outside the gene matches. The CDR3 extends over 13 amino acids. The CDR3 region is CASSPTGGGEQFF. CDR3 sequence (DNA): TGCGCCAGCAGCCCGACAGGGGGGGGTGAGCAGTTCTTC.

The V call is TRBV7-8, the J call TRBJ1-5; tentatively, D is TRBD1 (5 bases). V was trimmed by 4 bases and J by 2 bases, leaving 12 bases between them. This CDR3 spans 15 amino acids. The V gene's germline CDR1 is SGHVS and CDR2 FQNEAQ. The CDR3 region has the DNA TGTGCCAGCAGCTCCCTGATGGGGGGCAATCAGCCCCAGCATTTT. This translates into CASSSLMGGNQPQHF.

CDR3 coding DNA: TGTGCCAGCAGCTTCCGACAGGGGCCGAACACTGAAGCTTTCTTT. It encodes CASSFRQGPNTEAFF. The rearrangement links TRBV11-3 to TRBJ1-1; the match to TRBD1 covers 8 bases. Germline trimming cut 3 bases from V and 1 base from J; bases unmatched to any gene: 4. Germline assignment: CDR1 SGHNT and CDR2 YENEEA. The CDR3 consists of 15 residues.

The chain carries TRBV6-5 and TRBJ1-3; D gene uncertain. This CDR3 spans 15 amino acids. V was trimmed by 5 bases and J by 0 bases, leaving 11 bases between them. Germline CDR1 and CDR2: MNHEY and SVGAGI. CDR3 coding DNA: TGTGCCAGCAGTCCAACTGGGGTCTCTGGAAACACCATATATTTT. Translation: CASSPTGVSGNTIYF.

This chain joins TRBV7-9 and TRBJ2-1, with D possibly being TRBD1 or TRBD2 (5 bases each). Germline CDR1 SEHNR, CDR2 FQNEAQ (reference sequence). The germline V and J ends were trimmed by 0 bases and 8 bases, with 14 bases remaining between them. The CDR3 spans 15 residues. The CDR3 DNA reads TGTGCCAGCAGCTTAGCGGAGACACGGGGCGATGAGCAGTTCTTC. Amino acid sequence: CASSLAETRGDEQFF. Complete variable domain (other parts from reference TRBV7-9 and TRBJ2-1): DTGVSQNPRHKITKRGQNVTFRCDPISEHNRLYWYRQTLGQGPEFLTYFQNEAQLEKSRLLSDRFSAERPKGSFSTLEIQRTEQGDSAMYLCASSLAETRGDEQFFGPGTRLTVL.

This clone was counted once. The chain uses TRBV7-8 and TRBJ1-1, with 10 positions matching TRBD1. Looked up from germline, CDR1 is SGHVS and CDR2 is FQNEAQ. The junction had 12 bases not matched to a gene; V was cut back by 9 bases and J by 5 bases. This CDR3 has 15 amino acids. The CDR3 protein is CARSDSGQGKTEAFF. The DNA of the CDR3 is TGTGCCAGGAGCGACTCGGGACAGGGGAAAACTGAAGCTTTCTTT.

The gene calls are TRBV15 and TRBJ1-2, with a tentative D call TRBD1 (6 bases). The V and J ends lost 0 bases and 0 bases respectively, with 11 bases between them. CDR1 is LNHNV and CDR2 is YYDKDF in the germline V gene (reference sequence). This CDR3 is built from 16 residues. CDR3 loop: CATSRDRGRSNYGYTF. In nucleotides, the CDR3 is TGTGCCACCAGCAGAGACCGGGGGCGATCTAACTATGGCTACACCTTC.

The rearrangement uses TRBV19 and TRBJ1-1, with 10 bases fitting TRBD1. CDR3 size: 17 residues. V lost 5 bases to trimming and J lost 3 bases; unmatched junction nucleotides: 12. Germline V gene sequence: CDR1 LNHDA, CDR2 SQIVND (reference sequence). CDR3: CASSPLEGDRGYTEAFF. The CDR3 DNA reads TGTGCCAGTAGTCCCTTAGAGGGGGACAGGGGTTACACTGAAGCTTTCTTT.

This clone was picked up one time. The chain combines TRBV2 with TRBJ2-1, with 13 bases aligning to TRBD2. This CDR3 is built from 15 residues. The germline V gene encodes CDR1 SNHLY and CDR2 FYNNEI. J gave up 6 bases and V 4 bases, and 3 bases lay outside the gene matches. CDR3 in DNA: TGTGCCAGCAGTGGACTAGCGGGAGGAACCAATGAGCAGTTCTTC. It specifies CASSGLAGGTNEQFF.

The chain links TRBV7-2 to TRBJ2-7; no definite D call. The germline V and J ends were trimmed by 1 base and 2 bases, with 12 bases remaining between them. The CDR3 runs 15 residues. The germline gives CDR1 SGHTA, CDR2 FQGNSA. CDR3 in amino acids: CASSLGHSATYEQYV. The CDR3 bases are TGTGCCAGCAGCTTAGGGCACTCCGCAACCTACGAGCAGTACGTC.

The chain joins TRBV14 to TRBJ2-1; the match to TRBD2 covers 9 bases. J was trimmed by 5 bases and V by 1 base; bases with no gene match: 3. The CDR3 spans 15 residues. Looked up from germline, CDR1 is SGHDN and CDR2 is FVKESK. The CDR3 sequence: CASSQGLAGHNEQFF. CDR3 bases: TGTGCCAGCAGCCAAGGGCTAGCGGGGCACAATGAGCAGTTCTTC.

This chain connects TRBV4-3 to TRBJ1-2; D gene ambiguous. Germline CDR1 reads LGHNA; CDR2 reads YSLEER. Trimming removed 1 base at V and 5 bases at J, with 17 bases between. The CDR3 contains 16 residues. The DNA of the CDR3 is TGCGCCAGCAGCCAAGGTCATCCGGGCCGTTATTATGGCTACACCTTC. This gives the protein CASSQGHPGRYYGYTF.

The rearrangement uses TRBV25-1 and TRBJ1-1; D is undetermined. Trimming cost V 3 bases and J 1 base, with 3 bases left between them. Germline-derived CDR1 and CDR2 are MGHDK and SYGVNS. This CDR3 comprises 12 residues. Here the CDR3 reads CASSEWNTEAFF. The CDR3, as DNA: TGTGCCAGCAGTGAGTGGAACACTGAAGCTTTCTTT.

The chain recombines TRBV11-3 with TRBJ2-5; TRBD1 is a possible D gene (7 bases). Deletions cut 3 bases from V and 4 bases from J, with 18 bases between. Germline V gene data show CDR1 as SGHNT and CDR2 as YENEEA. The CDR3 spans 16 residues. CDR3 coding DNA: TGTGCCAGCAGCTTTAGTGCGGCAGGGGGACTAGAGACCCAGTACTTC. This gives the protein CASSFSAAGGLETQYF. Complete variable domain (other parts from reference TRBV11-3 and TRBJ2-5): EAGVVQSPRYKIIEKKQPVAFWCNPISGHNTLYWYLQNLGQGPELLIRYENEEAVDDSQLPKDRFSAERLKGVDSTLKIQPAELGDSAVYLCASSFSAAGGLETQYFGPGTRLLVL.

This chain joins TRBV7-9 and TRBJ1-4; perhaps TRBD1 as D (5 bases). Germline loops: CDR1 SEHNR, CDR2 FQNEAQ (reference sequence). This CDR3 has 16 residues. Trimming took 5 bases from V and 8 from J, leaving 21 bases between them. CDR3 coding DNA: TGTGCCAGCAGCAAGAGGGGCGGTGGCTTGGGGGAAAAACTGTTTTTT. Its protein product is CASSKRGGGLGEKLFF.

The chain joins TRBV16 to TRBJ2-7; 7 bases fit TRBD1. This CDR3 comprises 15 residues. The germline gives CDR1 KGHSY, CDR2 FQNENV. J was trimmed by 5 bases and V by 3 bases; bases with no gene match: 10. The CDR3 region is CASSHPTGQAHEQYF. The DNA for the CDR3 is TGTGCCAGCAGCCACCCGACCGGACAGGCCCACGAGCAGTACTTC.

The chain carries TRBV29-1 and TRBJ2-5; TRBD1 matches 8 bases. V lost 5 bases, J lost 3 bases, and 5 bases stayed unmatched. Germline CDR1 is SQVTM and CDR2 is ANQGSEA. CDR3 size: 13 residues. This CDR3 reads CSVSRTGKETQYF. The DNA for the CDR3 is TGCAGCGTTAGTAGGACAGGGAAAGAGACCCAGTACTTC.

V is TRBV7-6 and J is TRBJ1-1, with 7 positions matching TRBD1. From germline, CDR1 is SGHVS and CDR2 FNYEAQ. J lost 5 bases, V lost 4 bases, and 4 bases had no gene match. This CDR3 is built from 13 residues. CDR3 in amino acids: CASSSGQLTEAFF. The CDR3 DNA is TGTGCCAGCAGCTCGGGACAGTTGACTGAAGCTTTCTTT.